The 3 T cell receptor beta chains reported below all come from one sample, sequenced in a study of blood T cell repertoires in COVID-19 (dated by TCRdb to 2019 to 2021). The library came from the immunoSEQ multiplex PCR assay. The clones in this table, taken by TCRdb from immuneACCESS, are in-frame only. Not every clone is retained; where verified, under half of the shortfall comes from an unresolved V gene, and the cause of the rest is unknown. This sample lists roughly 49,000 clones; 75% to 90% were detected once. 10% to 15% of the sample comes from the top ten. The specimen was peripheral blood. Every receptor here comes from a human donor in a cohort sampled during active COVID-19.

This chain joins TRBV10-1 and TRBJ2-7, with 9 bases identical to TRBD1. CDR3 size: 17 residues. Losses at the gene ends were 7 bases for V and 0 bases for J; bases not matched to a gene: 13. Germline V gene lookup returns CDR1 WNHNN and CDR2 SYGVQD (reference sequence). In DNA form, the CDR3 reads TGCGCCAGCACCAAGAGAAACCGGGACAGGGTCTCCTACGAGCAGTACTTC. It translates to CASTKRNRDRVSYEQYF.

The chain joins TRBV5-4 to TRBJ1-2; no reliable D call. The CDR3 runs 14 residues. V was trimmed by 4 bases and J by 0 bases, leaving 10 bases between them. Germline V gene lookup returns CDR1 SGHNT and CDR2 YYREEE (reference sequence). In DNA, the CDR3 is TGTGCCAGCAGCCCGACTTACTCTAACTATGGCTACACCTTC. Translating it yields CASSPTYSNYGYTF.

The chain has TRBV18 and TRBJ2-6; 7 bases agree with TRBD1. Germline V gene lookup returns CDR1 KGHSH and CDR2 LQKENI. The CDR3 is made up of 16 amino acids. Unmatched junction bases numbered 4, after V lost 4 bases and J lost 1 base. In DNA form, the CDR3 reads TGTGCCAGCTCACGAGCGACAGGGTCTGGGGCCAACGTCCTGACTTTC. Residues: CASSRATGSGANVLTF. The whole variable domain, remainder taken from reference TRBV18 and TRBJ2-6, is NAGVMQNPRHLVRRRGQEARLRCSPMKGHSHVYWYRQLPEEGLKFMVYLQKENIIDESGMPKERFSAEFPKEGPSILRIQQVVRGDSAAYFCASSRATGSGANVLTFGAGSRLTVL.